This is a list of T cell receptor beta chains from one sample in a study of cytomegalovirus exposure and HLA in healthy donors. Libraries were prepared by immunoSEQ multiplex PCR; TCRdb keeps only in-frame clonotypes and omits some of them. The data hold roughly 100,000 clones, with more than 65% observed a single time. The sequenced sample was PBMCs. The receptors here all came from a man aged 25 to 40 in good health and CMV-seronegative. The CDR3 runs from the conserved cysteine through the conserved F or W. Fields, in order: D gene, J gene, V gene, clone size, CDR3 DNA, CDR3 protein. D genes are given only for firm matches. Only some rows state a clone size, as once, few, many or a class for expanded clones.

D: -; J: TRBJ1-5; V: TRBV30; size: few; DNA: TGTGCCTGGAGTGTACGAGAGAATCAGCCCCAGCATTTT; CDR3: CAWSVRENQPQHF
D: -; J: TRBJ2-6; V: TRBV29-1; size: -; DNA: TGCAGCGTTGTACACCTCTCTGGGGCCAACGGCCTGACTTTC; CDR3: CSVVHLSGANGLTF
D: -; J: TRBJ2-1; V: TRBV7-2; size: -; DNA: TGTGCCAGCAGCTCCGACAGGTACAATGAGCAGTTCTTC; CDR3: CASSSDRYNEQFF
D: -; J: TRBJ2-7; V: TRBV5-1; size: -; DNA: TGCGCCAGCAGCCCGGGAGCTCAAGCGGGTCTCTTCAGCTCCTACGAGCAGTACTTC; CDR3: CASSPGAQAGLFSSYEQYF
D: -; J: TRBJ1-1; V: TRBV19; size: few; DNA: TGTGCCAGTAGTATAGTTTCCTTACGGTCCACTGAAGCTTTCTTT; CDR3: CASSIVSLRSTEAFF
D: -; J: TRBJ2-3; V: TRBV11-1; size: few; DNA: TGTGCCAGCAGCTTATTATCGGGTAGGACAGATACGCAGTATTTT; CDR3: CASSLLSGRTDTQYF
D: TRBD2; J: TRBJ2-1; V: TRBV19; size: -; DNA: TGTGCCAGTAGTATAACGGGAGGGGGGGATGAGCAGTTCTTC; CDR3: CASSITGGGDEQFF
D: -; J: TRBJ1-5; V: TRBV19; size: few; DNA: TGTGCCAGTCGAGTAGGCAATCAGCCCCAGCATTTT; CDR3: CASRVGNQPQHF
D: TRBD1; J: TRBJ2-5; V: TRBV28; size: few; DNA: TGTGCCAGCAGTTTAGGGGACAGGGAGACCCAGTACTTC; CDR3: CASSLGDRETQYF
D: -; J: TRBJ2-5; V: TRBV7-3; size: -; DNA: TGTGCCAGCAGCTTTACAAGCGAAGAGACCCAGTACTTC; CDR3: CASSFTSEETQYF
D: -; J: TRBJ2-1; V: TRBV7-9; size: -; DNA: TGTGCCAGCAGCCAATCCTACAATGAGCAGTTCTTC; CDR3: CASSQSYNEQFF
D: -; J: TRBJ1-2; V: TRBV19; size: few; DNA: TGTGCCAGTAGTATAGGGGGTACAGGGTTAAGGTCGCGGGATGGCTACACCTTC; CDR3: CASSIGGTGLRSRDGYTF
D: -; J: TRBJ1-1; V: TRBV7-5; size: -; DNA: TGTGCCAGAAGCTTAGAGGTTAAAAGGGGGAAGATCACTGAAGCTTTCTTT; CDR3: CARSLEVKRGKITEAFF
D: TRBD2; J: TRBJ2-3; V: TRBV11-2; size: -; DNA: TGTGCCAGCAGCTTCCTTGGGGGAGCGGGAGGGCCAGATACGCAGTATTTT; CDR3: CASSFLGGAGGPDTQYF
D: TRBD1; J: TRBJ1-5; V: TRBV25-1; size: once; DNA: TGTGCCAGCAGTGAAGGGGGGACAGGGATGTTACAGCCCCAGCATTTT; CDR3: CASSEGGTGMLQPQHF
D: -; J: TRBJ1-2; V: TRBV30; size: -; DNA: TGTGCCTGGAGTAGCGGGGGCGCCTATGGCTACACCTTC; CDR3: CAWSSGGAYGYTF
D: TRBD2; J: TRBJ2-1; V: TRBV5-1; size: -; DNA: TGCGCCAGCAGGGTTGGACTAGCGGGAGGAGGTGAGCAGTTCTTC; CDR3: CASRVGLAGGGEQFF
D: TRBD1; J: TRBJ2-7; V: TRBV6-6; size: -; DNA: TGTGCCAGCAGTTACTACCTGGGCGGACAGGCCTACGAGCAGTACTTC; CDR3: CASSYYLGGQAYEQYF
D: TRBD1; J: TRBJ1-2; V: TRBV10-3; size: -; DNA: TGTGCCATCAGTGAGTCAGGTGGACAGGATAACTATGGCTACACCTTC; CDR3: CAISESGGQDNYGYTF
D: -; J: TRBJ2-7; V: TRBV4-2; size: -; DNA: TGTGCCAGCAGCACGGGACTTTTTTACGAGCAGTACTTC; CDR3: CASSTGLFYEQYF
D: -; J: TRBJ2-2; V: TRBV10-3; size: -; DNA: TGTGCCATCAGTGAGAGCCAGGGGCGCACCGGGGAGCTGTTTTTT; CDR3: CAISESQGRTGELFF
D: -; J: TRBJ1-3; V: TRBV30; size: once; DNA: TGTGCCTGGAAAAAGGGGAACTCTGGAAACACCATATATTTT; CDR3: CAWKKGNSGNTIYF
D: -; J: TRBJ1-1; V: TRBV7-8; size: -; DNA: TGTGCCAGCAGCCCTCGACGGGGAGGGACTGAAGCTTTCTTT; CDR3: CASSPRRGGTEAFF
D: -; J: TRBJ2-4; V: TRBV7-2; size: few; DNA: TGTGCCAGCAGCTTAGACGGGAGTCAATGGAACAGTCAGTACTTC; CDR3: CASSLDGSQWNSQYF
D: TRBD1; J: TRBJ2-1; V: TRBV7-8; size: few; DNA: TGTGCCAGCAGCCTACAGGGGGCGTCCAATGAGCAGTTCTTC; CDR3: CASSLQGASNEQFF
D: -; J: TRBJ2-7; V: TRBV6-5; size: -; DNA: TGTGCCAGCAGTTCTAGGGGCCTAGGCGCAAGGGGAGAGCAGTACTTC; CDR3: CASSSRGLGARGEQYF
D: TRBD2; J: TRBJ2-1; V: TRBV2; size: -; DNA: TGTGCCAGCAGTGCCGGGACTAGCGGTTACAATGAGCAGTTCTTC; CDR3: CASSAGTSGYNEQFF
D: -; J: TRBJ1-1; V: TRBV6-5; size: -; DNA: TGTGCCAGCAGACCGACAGGACAGATGAACACTGAAGCTTTCTTT; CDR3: CASRPTGQMNTEAFF
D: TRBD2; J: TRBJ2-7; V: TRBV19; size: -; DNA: TGTGCCAGTAGTGCTTTCCTAGCGGGAGTTTACGAGCAGTACTTC; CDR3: CASSAFLAGVYEQYF
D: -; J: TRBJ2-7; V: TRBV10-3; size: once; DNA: TGTGCCATCAGTGATACCCCAAGGAGCTCCTACGAGCAGTACTTC; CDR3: CAISDTPRSSYEQYF
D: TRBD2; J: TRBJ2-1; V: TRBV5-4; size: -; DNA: TGTGCCAGCAGCTCCCGCAGCGGGAGGGCGGGGAAGGAGCAGTTCTTC; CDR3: CASSSRSGRAGKEQFF
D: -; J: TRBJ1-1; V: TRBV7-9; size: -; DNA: TGTGCCAGCAGCTACCTCAGGGTGAACACTGAAGCTTTCTTT; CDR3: CASSYLRVNTEAFF
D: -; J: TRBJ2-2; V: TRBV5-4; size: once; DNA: TGTGCCAGCAGCTTGAGGACAGCCAGGAACACCGGGGAGCTGTTTTTT; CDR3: CASSLRTARNTGELFF
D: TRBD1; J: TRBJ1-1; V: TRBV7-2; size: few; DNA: TGTGCCAGCAGCGCCGGACAGGGGAGGGAGACTGAAGCTTTCTTT; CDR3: CASSAGQGRETEAFF
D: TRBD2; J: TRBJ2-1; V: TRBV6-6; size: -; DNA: TGTGCCAGCAAATTAGCGGGAGTGTTAGAGCAGTTCTTC; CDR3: CASKLAGVLEQFF
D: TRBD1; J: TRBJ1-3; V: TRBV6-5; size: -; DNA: TGTGCCAGCAGTTACAGGGGGCTCTCTGGAAACACCATATATTTT; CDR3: CASSYRGLSGNTIYF
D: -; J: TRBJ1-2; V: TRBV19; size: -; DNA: TGTGCCAGTAGTATGTTCTCCGGGGTTGGCTACACCTTC; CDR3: CASSMFSGVGYTF
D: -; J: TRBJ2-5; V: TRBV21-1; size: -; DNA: TGTGCCAGCAGCTCTAGAAGCCAAGAGACCCAGTACTTC; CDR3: CASSSRSQETQYF
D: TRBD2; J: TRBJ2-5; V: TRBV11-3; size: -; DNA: TGTGCCAGCAGCAGTAGCGGGAGTCTCCCTATCGAGACCCAGTACTTC; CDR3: CASSSSGSLPIETQYF
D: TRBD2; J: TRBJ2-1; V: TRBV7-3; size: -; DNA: TGTGCCAGCAGCTCTAGCGGGAACCCCTACAATGAGCAGTTCTTC; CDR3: CASSSSGNPYNEQFF
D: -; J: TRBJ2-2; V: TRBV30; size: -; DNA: TGTGCCTGGAGTGTACGCCAGTCCACCGGGGAGCTGTTTTTT; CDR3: CAWSVRQSTGELFF
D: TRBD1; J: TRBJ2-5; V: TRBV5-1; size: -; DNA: TGCGCCAGCAGCGTAGGGGACAGCCAAGAGACCCAGTACTTC; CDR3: CASSVGDSQETQYF
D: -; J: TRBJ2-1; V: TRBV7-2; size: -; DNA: TGTGCCAGCAGCTTAAACAGGGTACGAAATGAGCAGTTCTTC; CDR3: CASSLNRVRNEQFF
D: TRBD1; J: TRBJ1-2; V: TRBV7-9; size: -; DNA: TGTGCCAGCAGCCCAGACAGGGTAGGCTACACCTTC; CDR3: CASSPDRVGYTF
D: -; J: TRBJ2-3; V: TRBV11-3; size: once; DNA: TGTGCCAGCAGTCAGAACCCCCACACAGGGGGGGGACCTAGCACAGATACGCAGTATTTT; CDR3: CASSQNPHTGGGPSTDTQYF
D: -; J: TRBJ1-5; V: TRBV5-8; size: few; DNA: TGTGCCAGCAGCTTCGGGTGGCCCCAGCATTTT; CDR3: CASSFGWPQHF
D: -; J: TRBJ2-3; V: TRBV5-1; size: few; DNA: TGCGCCAGCAGCTTGGCCACTAGCACAGATACGCAGTATTTT; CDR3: CASSLATSTDTQYF
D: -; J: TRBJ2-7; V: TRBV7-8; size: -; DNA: TGTGCCAGCAGAGGAGCGGGCGTTGAGCAGTACTTC; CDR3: CASRGAGVEQYF
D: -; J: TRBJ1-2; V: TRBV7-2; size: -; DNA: TGTGCCAGCACCTTAAATACAGGGAACTATGGCTACACCTTC; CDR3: CASTLNTGNYGYTF
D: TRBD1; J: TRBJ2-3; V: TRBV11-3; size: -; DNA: TGTGCCAGCAGCTCGGGCCGCAGGGGGCAATCAGATACGCAGTATTTT; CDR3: CASSSGRRGQSDTQYF